This TCR beta chain is drawn from a study of T cells in Graves' hyperthyroidism and ophthalmopathy. This CDR3 spans 15 amino acids. Trimming at V came to 5 bases and at J to 4 bases, leaving 10 bases not matched to a gene. From germline, CDR1 is MNHNS and CDR2 SASEGT. Points from the study as a whole: Blood shared most expanded thyroid clonotypes above 0.001. Through a model of 13 V-J features, ophthalmopathy was separated from stable hyperthyroidism.

RNA transcripts gave rise to amplified TCR beta CDR3 regions. In the first-round RT-PCR of the TCR CDR3, the HTBI primer set was used. A single record per CDR3 protein comes from TCRdb applying MiXCR to the multiplex PCR reads. The sample carries under 750,000 distinct CDR3 sequences, 15% to 20% recorded once. This clonotype was picked up many times. Its antigen is as yet unknown. Each diagnosis drew on symptoms, thyroxine, TRAb, thyroid ultrasound and orbital computed tomography findings. The origin of this receptor is a woman in her fifties or sixties with Graves' hyperthyroidism that later progressed to Graves' ophthalmopathy. What was sequenced was blood. The chain is built from TRBV6-1 and TRBJ1-1; 7 positions match TRBD1. The chain's CDR3 is CASSRPGGAGTEAFF. The DNA of the CDR3 is TGTGCCAGCAGTCGGCCAGGGGGGGCGGGCACTGAAGCTTTCTTT.